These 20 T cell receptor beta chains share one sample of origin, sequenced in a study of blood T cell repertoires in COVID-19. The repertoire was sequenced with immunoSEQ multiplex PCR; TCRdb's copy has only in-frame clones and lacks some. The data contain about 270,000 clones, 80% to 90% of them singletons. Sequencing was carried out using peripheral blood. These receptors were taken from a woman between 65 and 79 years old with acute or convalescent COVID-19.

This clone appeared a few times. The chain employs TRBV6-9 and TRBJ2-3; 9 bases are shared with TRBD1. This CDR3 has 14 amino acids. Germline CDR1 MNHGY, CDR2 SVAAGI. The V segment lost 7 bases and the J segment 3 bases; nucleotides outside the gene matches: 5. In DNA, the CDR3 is TGTGCCAGCATACGGACAGGGGCAACAGATACGCAGTATTTT. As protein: CASIRTGATDTQYF.

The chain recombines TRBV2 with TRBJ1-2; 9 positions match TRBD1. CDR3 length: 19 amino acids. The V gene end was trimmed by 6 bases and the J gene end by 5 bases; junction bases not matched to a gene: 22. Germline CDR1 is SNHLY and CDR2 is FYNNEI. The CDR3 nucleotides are TGTGCCAGCAGGGGTACGCTCGGGACAGGGTCAGTCGGAGCATATGGCTACACCTTC. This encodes CASRGTLGTGSVGAYGYTF. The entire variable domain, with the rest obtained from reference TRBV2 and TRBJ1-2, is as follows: EPEVTQTPSHQVTQMGQEVILRCVPISNHLYFYWYRQILGQKVEFLVSFYNNEISEKSEIFDDQFSVERPDGSNFTLKIRSTKLEDSAMYFCASRGTLGTGSVGAYGYTFGSGTRLTVV.

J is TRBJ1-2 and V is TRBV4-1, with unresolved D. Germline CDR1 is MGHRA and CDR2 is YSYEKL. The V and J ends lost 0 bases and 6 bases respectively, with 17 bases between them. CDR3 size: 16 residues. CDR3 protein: CASSQDRTGLDDGYTF. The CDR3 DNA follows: TGCGCCAGCAGCCAAGATCGAACGGGGTTAGATGATGGCTACACCTTC.

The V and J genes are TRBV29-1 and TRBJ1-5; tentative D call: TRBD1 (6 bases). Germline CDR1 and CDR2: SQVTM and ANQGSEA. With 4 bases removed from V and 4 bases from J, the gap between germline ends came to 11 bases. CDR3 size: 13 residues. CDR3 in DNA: TGCAGCGTTGTAGGCCAGGGGAATCAGCCCCAGCATTTT. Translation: CSVVGQGNQPQHF.

In DNA form, the CDR3 reads TGTGCCAGAAGCTTACGCGCATACGAGCAGTACTTC. Translating it yields CARSLRAYEQYF. The chain has TRBV7-5 and TRBJ2-7; no DNA check was done on the table's D call, TRBD2. TRBV7-5 is termed a pseudogene. This CDR3 spans 12 amino acids.

CDR3 nucleotides: TGTGCCAGCAGTGGACAGGGGTTTACTGAAAAACTGTTTTTT. Translated: CASSGQGFTEKLFF. J is TRBJ1-4 and V is TRBV25-1, with TRBD1 matching over 8 bases. Germline CDR1 is MGHDK and CDR2 is SYGVNS. The CDR3 consists of 14 residues. V lost 4 bases, J lost 7 bases, and 5 bases stayed unmatched.

The CDR3, as DNA: TGTGCCAGCAGCCCTAGGACAGGAACGACCGGGGAGCTGTTTTTT. Translating gives CASSPRTGTTGELFF. The rearrangement uses TRBV2 and TRBJ2-2; 7 bases fit TRBD1. This CDR3 region has 15 residues. Trimming removed 6 bases from V and 5 bases from J; junction bases left unmatched: 9. The germline CDR1 and CDR2 sequences are SNHLY and FYNNEI.

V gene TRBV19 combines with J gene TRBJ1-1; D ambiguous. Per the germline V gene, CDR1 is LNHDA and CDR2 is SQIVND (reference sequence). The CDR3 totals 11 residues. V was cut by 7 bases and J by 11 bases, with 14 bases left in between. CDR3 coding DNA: TGTGCCAGTAATTCCGGACTTGTGGCTTTCTTT. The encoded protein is CASNSGLVAFF.

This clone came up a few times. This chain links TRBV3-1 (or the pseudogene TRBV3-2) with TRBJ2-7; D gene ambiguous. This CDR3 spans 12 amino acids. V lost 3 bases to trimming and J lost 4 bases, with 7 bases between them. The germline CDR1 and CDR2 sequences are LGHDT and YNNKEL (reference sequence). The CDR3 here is CASSQSEYEQYF. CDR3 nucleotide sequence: TGTGCCAGCAGCCAGTCGGAGTACGAGCAGTACTTC.

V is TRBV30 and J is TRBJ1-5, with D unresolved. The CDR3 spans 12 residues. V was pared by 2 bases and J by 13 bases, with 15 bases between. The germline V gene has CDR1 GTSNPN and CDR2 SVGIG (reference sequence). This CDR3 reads CAWSSTIGRQHF. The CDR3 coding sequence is TGTGCCTGGAGTTCGACTATAGGACGGCAGCATTTT.

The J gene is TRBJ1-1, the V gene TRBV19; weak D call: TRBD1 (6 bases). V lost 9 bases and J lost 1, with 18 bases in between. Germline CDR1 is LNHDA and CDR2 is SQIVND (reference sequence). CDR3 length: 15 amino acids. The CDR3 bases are TGTGCCAGCAAAACTTGGACAGCGAAGAACACTGAAGCTTTCTTT. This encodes CASKTWTAKNTEAFF. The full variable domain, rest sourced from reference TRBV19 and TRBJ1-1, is DGGITQSPKYLFRKEGQNVTLSCEQNLNHDAMYWYRQDPGQGLRLIYYSQIVNDFQKGDIAEGYSVSREKKESFPLTVTSAQKNPTAFYLCASKTWTAKNTEAFFGQGTRLTVV.

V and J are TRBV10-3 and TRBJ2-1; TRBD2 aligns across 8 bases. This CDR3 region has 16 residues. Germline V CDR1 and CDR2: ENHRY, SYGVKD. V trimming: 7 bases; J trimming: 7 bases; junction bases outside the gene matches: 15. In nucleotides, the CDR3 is TGTGCCATCACCCCTAGCGGGCCCTACCGGGGAAATGAGCAGTTCTTC. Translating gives CAITPSGPYRGNEQFF.

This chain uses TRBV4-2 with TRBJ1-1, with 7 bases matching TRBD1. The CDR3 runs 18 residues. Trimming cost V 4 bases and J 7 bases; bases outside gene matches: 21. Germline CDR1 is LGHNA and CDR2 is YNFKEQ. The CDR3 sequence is CASSPVEGGVRGQGEAFF. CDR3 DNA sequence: TGTGCCAGCAGCCCCGTAGAGGGTGGTGTGAGGGGGCAGGGTGAAGCTTTCTTT.

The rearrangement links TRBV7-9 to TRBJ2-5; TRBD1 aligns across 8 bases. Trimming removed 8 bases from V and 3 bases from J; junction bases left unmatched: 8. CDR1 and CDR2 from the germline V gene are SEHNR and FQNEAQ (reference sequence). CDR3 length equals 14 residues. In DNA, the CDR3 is TGTGCCAGCCATACAGGGGGGTCAAAAGAGACCCAGTACTTC. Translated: CASHTGGSKETQYF.

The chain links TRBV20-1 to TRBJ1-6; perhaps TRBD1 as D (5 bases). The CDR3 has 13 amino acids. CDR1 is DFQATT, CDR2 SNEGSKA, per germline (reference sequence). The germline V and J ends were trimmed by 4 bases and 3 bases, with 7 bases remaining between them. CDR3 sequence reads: CSATDSYNSPLHF. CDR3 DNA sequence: TGCAGTGCTACTGACAGCTATAATTCACCCCTCCACTTT.

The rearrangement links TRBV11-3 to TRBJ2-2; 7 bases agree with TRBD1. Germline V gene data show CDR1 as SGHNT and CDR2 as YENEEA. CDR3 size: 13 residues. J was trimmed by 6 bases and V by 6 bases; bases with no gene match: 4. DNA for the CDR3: TGTGCCAGCAGTCCTAGGGGGCCCGGGGAGCTGTTTTTT. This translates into CASSPRGPGELFF.

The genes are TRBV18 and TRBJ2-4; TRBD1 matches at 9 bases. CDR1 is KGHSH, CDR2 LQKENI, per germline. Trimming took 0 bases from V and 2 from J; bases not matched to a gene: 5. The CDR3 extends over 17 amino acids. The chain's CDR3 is CASSPPNRGLSKNIQYF. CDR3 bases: TGTGCCAGCTCACCACCCAACAGGGGGCTCTCCAAAAACATTCAGTACTTC.

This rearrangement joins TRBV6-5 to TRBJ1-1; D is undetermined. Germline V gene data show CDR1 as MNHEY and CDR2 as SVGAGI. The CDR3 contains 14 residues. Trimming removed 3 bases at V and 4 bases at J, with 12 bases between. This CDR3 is CASSYGGGATEAFF. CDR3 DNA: TGTGCCAGCAGTTATGGAGGCGGTGCCACTGAAGCTTTCTTT.

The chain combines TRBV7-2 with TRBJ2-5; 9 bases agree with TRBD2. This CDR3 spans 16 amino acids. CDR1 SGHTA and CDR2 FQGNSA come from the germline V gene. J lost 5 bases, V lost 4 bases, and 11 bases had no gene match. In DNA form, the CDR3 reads TGTGCCAGCAGCTCAGGATTGCGGGGGGGCTTGGAGACCCAGTACTTC. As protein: CASSSGLRGGLETQYF.

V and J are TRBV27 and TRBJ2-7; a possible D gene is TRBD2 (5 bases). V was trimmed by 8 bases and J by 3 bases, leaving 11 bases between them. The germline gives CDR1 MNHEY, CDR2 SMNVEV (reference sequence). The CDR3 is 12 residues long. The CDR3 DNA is TGTGCCAGCCGGGATGTATACTACGAGCAGTACTTC. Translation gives CASRDVYYEQYF.